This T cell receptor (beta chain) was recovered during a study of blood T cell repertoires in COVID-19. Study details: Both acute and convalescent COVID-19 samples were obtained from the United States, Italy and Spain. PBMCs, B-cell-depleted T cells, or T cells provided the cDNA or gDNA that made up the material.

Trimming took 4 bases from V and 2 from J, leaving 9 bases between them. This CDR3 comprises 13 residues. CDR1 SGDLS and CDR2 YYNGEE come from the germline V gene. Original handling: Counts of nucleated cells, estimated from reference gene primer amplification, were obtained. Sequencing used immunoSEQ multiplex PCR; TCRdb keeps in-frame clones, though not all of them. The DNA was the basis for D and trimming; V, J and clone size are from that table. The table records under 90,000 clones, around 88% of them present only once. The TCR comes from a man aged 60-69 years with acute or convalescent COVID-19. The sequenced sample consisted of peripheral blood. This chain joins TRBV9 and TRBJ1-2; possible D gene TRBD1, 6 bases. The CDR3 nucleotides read TGTGCCAGCAGCCCGACAGGAAACTATGGCTACACCTTC. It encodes CASSPTGNYGYTF.